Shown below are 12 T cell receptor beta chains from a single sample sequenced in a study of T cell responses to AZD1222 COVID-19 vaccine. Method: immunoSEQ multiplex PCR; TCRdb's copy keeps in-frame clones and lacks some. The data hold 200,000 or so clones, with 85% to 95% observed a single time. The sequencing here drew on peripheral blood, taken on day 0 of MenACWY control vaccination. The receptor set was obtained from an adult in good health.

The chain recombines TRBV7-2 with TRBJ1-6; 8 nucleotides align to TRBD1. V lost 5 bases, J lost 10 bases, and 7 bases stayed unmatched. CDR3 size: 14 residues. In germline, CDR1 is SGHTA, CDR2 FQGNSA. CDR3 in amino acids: CASSPRGRRSPLHF. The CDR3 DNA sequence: TGTGCCAGCAGCCCCAGGGGGCGGCGGTCACCCCTCCACTTT.

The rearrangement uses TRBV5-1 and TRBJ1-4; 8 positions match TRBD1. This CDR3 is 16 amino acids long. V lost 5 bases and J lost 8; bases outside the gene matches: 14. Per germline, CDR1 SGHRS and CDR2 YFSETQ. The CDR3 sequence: CASRRVMGGDREKLFF. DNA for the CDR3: TGCGCCAGCAGACGCGTAATGGGTGGGGACAGGGAAAAACTGTTTTTT.

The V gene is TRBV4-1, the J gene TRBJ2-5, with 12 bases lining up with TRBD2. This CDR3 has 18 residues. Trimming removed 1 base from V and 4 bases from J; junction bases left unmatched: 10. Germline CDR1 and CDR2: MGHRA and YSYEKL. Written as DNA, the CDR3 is TGCGCCAGCAGCCAAGCGTGGACTAGCGGGGCGGGAGGAGAGACCCAGTACTTC. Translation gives CASSQAWTSGAGGETQYF.

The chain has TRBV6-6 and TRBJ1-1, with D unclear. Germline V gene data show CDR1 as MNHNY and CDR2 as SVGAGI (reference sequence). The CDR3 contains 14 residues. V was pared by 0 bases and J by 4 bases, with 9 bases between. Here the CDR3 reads CASSYSEGSTEAFF. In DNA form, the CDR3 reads TGTGCCAGCAGTTACTCGGAGGGCTCCACTGAAGCTTTCTTT.

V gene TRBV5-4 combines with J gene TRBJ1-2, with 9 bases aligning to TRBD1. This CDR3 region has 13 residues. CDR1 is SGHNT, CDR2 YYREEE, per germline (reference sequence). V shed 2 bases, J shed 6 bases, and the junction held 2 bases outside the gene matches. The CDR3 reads CASSFDRGNGYTF. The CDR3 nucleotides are TGTGCCAGCAGCTTTGACAGGGGGAATGGCTACACCTTC.

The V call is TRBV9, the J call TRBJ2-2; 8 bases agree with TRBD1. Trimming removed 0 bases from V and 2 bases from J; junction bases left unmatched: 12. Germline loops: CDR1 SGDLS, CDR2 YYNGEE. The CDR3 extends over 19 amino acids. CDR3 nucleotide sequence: TGTGCCAGCAGCGTAGCTCGAGATCTGACAGGGGATAACACCGGGGAGCTGTTTTTT. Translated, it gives CASSVARDLTGDNTGELFF.

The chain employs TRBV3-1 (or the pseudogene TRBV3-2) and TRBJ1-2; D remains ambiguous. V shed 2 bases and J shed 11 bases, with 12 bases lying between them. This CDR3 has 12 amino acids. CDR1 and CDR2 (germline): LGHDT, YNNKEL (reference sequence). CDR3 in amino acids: CASSQSESAYTF. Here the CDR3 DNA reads TGTGCCAGCAGCCAATCAGAATCCGCATACACCTTC.

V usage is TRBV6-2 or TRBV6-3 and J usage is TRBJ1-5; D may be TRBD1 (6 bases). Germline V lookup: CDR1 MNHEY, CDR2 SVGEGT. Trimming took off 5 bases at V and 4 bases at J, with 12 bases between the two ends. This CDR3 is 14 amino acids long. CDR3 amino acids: CASSLTQGNQPQHF. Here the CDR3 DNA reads TGTGCCAGCAGTCTAACCCAGGGGAATCAGCCCCAGCATTTT.

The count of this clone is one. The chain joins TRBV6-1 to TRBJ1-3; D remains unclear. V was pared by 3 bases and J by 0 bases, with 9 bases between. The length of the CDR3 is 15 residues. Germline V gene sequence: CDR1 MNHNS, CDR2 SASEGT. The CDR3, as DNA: TGTGCCAGCAGTGAGGGCGCAGTCTCTGGAAACACCATATATTTT. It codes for CASSEGAVSGNTIYF.

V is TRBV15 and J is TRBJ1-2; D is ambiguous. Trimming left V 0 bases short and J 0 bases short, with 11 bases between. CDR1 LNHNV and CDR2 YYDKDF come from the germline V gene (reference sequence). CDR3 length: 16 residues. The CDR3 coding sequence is TGTGCCACCAGCAGAGATAGGATAGTTACTAACTATGGCTACACCTTC. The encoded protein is CATSRDRIVTNYGYTF.

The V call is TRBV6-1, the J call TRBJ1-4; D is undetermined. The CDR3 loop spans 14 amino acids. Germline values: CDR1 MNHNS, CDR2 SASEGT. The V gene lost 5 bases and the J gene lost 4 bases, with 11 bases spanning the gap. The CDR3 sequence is CASSQTLRNEKLFF. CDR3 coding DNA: TGTGCCAGCAGTCAGACCCTTCGTAATGAAAAACTGTTTTTT.

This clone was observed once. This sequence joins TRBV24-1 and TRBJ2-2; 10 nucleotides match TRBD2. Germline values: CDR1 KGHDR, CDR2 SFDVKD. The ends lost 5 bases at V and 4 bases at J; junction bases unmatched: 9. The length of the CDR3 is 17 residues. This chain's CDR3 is CATSGAAAGGGTGELFF. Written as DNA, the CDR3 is TGTGCCACCAGTGGAGCAGCAGCGGGGGGGGGCACCGGGGAGCTGTTTTTT.